The 31 T cell receptor beta chains below come from one sample, sequenced in a study of shared clonotypes between healthy human individuals (TCRdb year 2020). Preparation of the library involved the immunoSEQ multiplex PCR assay. TCRdb stores this immuneACCESS table with in-frame sequences only. Part of the clones is absent; in the studies checked, under half of the shortfall reflects unresolved V genes, and no reason is known for the rest. The sample table records approximately 1.4 million clones; 95% to 99% of these occur just once. The ten largest make up 0.4% to 0.55% of the sample. The sequenced material came from naive CD4+ T cells sorted from blood. The meaning of the sample's cell subset or site label: CD45RA+ positively selected. These receptors were obtained from a man between 25 and 39 years old in good health.

This chain links TRBV28 with TRBJ1-1; the match to TRBD1 covers 9 bases. V shed 8 bases and J 3 bases; nucleotides not matched to a gene: 13. Germline-derived CDR1 and CDR2 are MDHEN and SYDVKM. The CDR3 consists of 16 residues. DNA for the CDR3: TGTGCCAGCGAAAGACAGGGGGTATTTCTGGACACTGAAGCTTTCTTT. Translating it yields CASERQGVFLDTEAFF.

This chain joins TRBV7-9 and TRBJ2-7; 7 nucleotides line up with TRBD2. Looked up from germline, CDR1 is SEHNR and CDR2 is FQNEAQ (reference sequence). With 4 bases clipped from V and 2 bases from J, the junction kept 8 bases outside the gene matches. The length of the CDR3 is 15 residues. CDR3 sequence reads: CASSSGGGRAYEQYF. The CDR3 DNA follows: TGTGCCAGCAGCTCAGGCGGGGGTAGGGCCTACGAGCAGTACTTC.

On this clone itself: Other DNA sequences in the sample encode the same CDR3. This chain uses TRBV28 with TRBJ2-7, with D possibly TRBD2 on 5 matching bases. CDR1 MDHEN and CDR2 SYDVKM come from the germline V gene. The CDR3 is made up of 13 amino acids. V lost 6 bases to trimming and J lost 0 bases, with 9 bases between them. CDR3 loop: CASSPGSSYEQYF. In nucleotides, the CDR3 is TGTGCCAGCAGCCCTGGGAGCTCCTACGAGCAGTACTTC.

The CDR3 spells CASSDREGEKLFF. Here the CDR3 DNA reads TGTGCCAGCAGTGACAGGGAGGGAGAAAAACTGTTTTTT. The chain carries TRBV2 and TRBJ1-4; D might be TRBD1 (5 bases). CDR3 length: 13 amino acids. Trimming shortened V by 3 bases and J by 8 bases, and 10 bases separated the two germline ends. CDR1 and CDR2 from the germline V gene are SNHLY and FYNNEI.

V and J are TRBV19 and TRBJ1-5; D remains ambiguous. Germline loops: CDR1 LNHDA, CDR2 SQIVND (reference sequence). The V and J ends lost 8 bases and 0 bases respectively, with 11 bases between them. The CDR3 length is 14 residues. Written as DNA, the CDR3 is TGTGCCAGTTTAGGGCAGATTAGCAATCAGCCCCAGCATTTT. It specifies CASLGQISNQPQHF.

The V and J genes are TRBV5-1 and TRBJ2-6, with D possibly called TRBD1 or TRBD2 (6 bases each). The CDR3 length is 18 residues. The V gene's germline CDR1 is SGHRS and CDR2 YFSETQ. V was cut by 2 bases and J by 0 bases, with 15 bases left in between. This CDR3 is CASSFSGAPFSGANVLTF. The CDR3 region has the DNA TGCGCCAGCAGCTTTTCGGGGGCACCATTCTCTGGGGCCAACGTCCTGACTTTC.

The chain is built from TRBV5-1 and TRBJ2-2; D unresolved. Per germline, CDR1 SGHRS and CDR2 YFSETQ. This CDR3 has 17 amino acids. V was trimmed by 1 base and J by 1 base, leaving 14 bases between them. The chain's CDR3 is CASSLSYRTVNTGELFF. Here the CDR3 DNA reads TGCGCCAGCAGCTTGTCATACCGGACGGTGAACACCGGGGAGCTGTTTTTT.

This clone was observed a single time. The chain is built from TRBV9 and TRBJ2-7, with 7 bases identical to TRBD1. Per the germline V gene, CDR1 is SGDLS and CDR2 is YYNGEE. The V segment lost 4 bases and the J segment 6 bases; nucleotides outside the gene matches: 10. The CDR3 consists of 14 residues. The CDR3 DNA sequence: TGTGCCAGCAGCCTCAGGACAGGCCCGGGCGAGCAGTACTTC. It is translated as CASSLRTGPGEQYF. The whole variable domain, filled in from reference TRBV9 and TRBJ2-7, reads DSGVTQTPKHLITATGQRVTLRCSPRSGDLSVYWYQQSLDQGLQFLIQYYNGEERAKGNILERFSAQQFPDLHSELNLSSLELGDSALYFCASSLRTGPGEQYFGPGTRLTVT.

The chain uses TRBV29-1 and TRBJ1-1; D perhaps matches TRBD1 (5 bases). V was clipped by 7 bases and J by 4 bases, with 16 bases between them. The germline V gene encodes CDR1 SQVTM and CDR2 ANQGSEA. The CDR3 is 13 amino acids. The chain's CDR3 is CSAAGRGSTEAFF. Written as DNA, the CDR3 is TGCAGCGCAGCAGGGCGGGGTAGCACTGAAGCTTTCTTT.

The chain joins TRBV6-5 to TRBJ2-6; D is undetermined. This CDR3 is built from 13 residues. Germline values: CDR1 MNHEY, CDR2 SVGAGI. Trimming pared 6 bases from V and 4 bases from J, leaving 7 bases between. The CDR3 sequence is CASRLGGANVLTF. The CDR3 DNA reads as TGTGCCAGCAGGTTGGGGGGGGCCAACGTCCTGACTTTC.

The genes are TRBV29-1 and TRBJ1-4; 7 nucleotides line up with TRBD1. The CDR3 is 16 amino acids. CDR1 and CDR2 from the germline V gene are SQVTM and ANQGSEA. The V segment lost 4 bases and the J segment 7 bases; nucleotides outside the gene matches: 15. This CDR3 is CSVGGDRSWGSEKLFF. The CDR3 coding sequence is TGCAGCGTTGGAGGGGACAGAAGTTGGGGGAGTGAAAAACTGTTTTTT.

The chain employs TRBV15 and TRBJ2-1; D tentatively fits TRBD1 or TRBD2 (5 bases each). Germline loops: CDR1 LNHNV, CDR2 YYDKDF (reference sequence). The germline V and J ends were trimmed by 0 bases and 8 bases, with 17 bases remaining between them. This CDR3 region has 16 residues. The CDR3 sequence: CATSRDDGRGADEQFF. The CDR3 DNA reads TGTGCCACCAGCAGAGATGACGGACGAGGGGCCGATGAGCAGTTCTTC.

The CDR3 DNA reads TGCGCCAGCAGCCAAGCGACTAGCGGGGCTCACAGTGAGACCCAGTACTTC. Translation: CASSQATSGAHSETQYF. V and J are TRBV4-3 and TRBJ2-5, with 11 positions matching TRBD2. V lost 1 base to trimming and J lost 5 bases; unmatched junction nucleotides: 9. CDR3 length equals 17 residues. Germline CDR1 and CDR2: LGHNA and YSLEER.

Points on this clone: This same CDR3 is encoded by further DNA sequences in the sample. The chain links TRBV5-1 to TRBJ1-3, with unresolved D. The CDR3 consists of 13 residues. The germline gives CDR1 SGHRS, CDR2 YFSETQ. Trimming cost V 4 bases and J 2 bases, with 7 bases left between them. The CDR3, as DNA: TGCGCCAGCAGCCTAGGAACTGGAAACACCATATATTTT. It yields the protein CASSLGTGNTIYF. The whole variable domain, filled in from reference TRBV5-1 and TRBJ1-3, reads KAGVTQTPRYLIKTRGQQVTLSCSPISGHRSVSWYQQTPGQGLQFLFEYFSETQRNKGNFPGRFSGRQFSNSRSEMNVSTLELGDSALYLCASSLGTGNTIYFGEGSWLTVV.

The rearrangement uses TRBV9 and TRBJ2-3; 13 bases align to TRBD2. Germline lookup yields CDR1 SGDLS and CDR2 YYNGEE. The CDR3 extends over 20 amino acids. The J segment lost 2 bases and the V segment lost 0 bases, leaving 12 bases of the junction unmatched. This chain's CDR3 is CASSVAQERGLAGITDTQYF. Written as DNA, the CDR3 is TGTGCCAGCAGCGTAGCTCAGGAACGGGGACTAGCGGGAATCACAGATACGCAGTATTTT.

The V gene is TRBV5-1, the J gene TRBJ2-5, with D perhaps matching TRBD1 (5 bases). The germline V gene encodes CDR1 SGHRS and CDR2 YFSETQ. The CDR3 has 18 residues. Trimming left V 2 bases short and J 1 base short, with 21 bases between. The CDR3 DNA follows: TGCGCCAGCAGCTTAGGACCCATGACAGCACCCTTCCAAGAGACCCAGTACTTC. It translates to CASSLGPMTAPFQETQYF.

The chain has TRBV5-1 and TRBJ2-2; 7 bases line up with TRBD1. The CDR3 contains 15 residues. After removal of 1 base from V and 6 bases from J, the junction contained 6 bases not matched to a gene. Per germline, CDR1 SGHRS and CDR2 YFSETQ. The CDR3 DNA sequence: TGCGCCAGCAGCTTGTCGTTAACAGGGGCCGGGGAGCTGTTTTTT. It encodes CASSLSLTGAGELFF.

The V gene is TRBV5-1, the J gene TRBJ2-5; D possibly corresponds to TRBD1 (5 bases). This CDR3 spans 14 amino acids. Trimming removed 4 bases at V and 2 bases at J, with 12 bases between. Germline CDR1 and CDR2: SGHRS and YFSETQ. CDR3 loop: CASSQRQLQETQYF. The CDR3 nucleotides are TGCGCCAGCAGCCAGCGACAGTTACAAGAGACCCAGTACTTC.

The chain links TRBV11-2 to TRBJ2-5, with D hard to call. The CDR3 extends over 12 amino acids. Germline CDR1 SGHAT, CDR2 FQNNGV. Trimming stripped 5 bases from V and 2 bases from J, with 6 bases between. The CDR3 spells CASSPVQETQYF. The CDR3 DNA is TGTGCCAGCAGCCCGGTACAAGAGACCCAGTACTTC.

The chain joins TRBV11-3 to TRBJ2-2, with D perhaps assigned TRBD1 or TRBD2 (5 bases each). Germline CDR1 reads SGHNT; CDR2 reads YENEEA. The CDR3 sequence is 15 residues long. With 1 base removed from V and 5 bases from J, the gap between germline ends came to 11 bases. DNA for the CDR3: TGTGCCAGCAGCTTAGCGGGGCCCCTAACCGGGGAGCTGTTTTTT. Its protein product is CASSLAGPLTGELFF.

The genes are TRBV19 and TRBJ2-1; D unresolved. This CDR3 contains 16 residues. CDR1 and CDR2 from the germline V gene are LNHDA and SQIVND (reference sequence). V was clipped by 4 bases and J by 10 bases, with 23 bases between them. CDR3 amino acids: CASSTQRPARPYEQFF. CDR3 nucleotide sequence: TGTGCCAGTAGTACCCAAAGACCCGCGAGGCCATACGAGCAGTTCTTC. Full variable domain (missing parts from reference TRBV19 and TRBJ2-1): DGGITQSPKYLFRKEGQNVTLSCEQNLNHDAMYWYRQDPGQGLRLIYYSQIVNDFQKGDIAEGYSVSREKKESFPLTVTSAQKNPTAFYLCASSTQRPARPYEQFFGPGTRLTVL.

The chain couples TRBV7-6 to TRBJ2-5; the D is unclear. The CDR3 is 14 amino acids. From germline, CDR1 is SGHVS and CDR2 FNYEAQ. The V and J ends lost 5 bases and 7 bases respectively, with 17 bases between them. This CDR3 is CASSLTAPPWTQYF. CDR3 in DNA: TGTGCCAGCAGCCTCACAGCCCCCCCATGGACCCAGTACTTC.

This chain links TRBV2 with TRBJ2-7; the match to TRBD1 covers 9 bases. The V gene end was trimmed by 5 bases and the J gene end by 3 bases; junction bases not matched to a gene: 5. Germline V gene data show CDR1 as SNHLY and CDR2 as FYNNEI. This CDR3 contains 14 residues. The CDR3 here is CASSSGQGYYEQYF. CDR3 coding DNA: TGTGCCAGCAGTTCGGGACAGGGCTACTACGAGCAGTACTTC.

Only one count was recorded for this clone. This sequence joins TRBV7-3 and TRBJ2-5, with a possible D match to TRBD1 (5 bases). Trimming shortened V by 6 bases and J by 2 bases, and 10 bases separated the two germline ends. The germline gives CDR1 SGHTA, CDR2 FQGTGA. The CDR3 is 13 residues long. CDR3 loop: CASSWQGQETQYF. The CDR3 nucleotides read TGTGCCAGCAGTTGGCAGGGACAAGAGACCCAGTACTTC.

The V call is TRBV7-8, the J call TRBJ2-7; TRBD2 agrees at 8 bases. This CDR3 has 15 residues. Germline V gives CDR1 SGHVS, CDR2 FQNEAQ. After removal of 6 bases from V and 5 bases from J, the junction contained 12 bases not matched to a gene. The CDR3: CASRRIAGPGHEQYF. CDR3 sequence (DNA): TGTGCCAGCAGGCGCATAGCGGGGCCGGGGCACGAGCAGTACTTC. The full variable domain, completed using reference TRBV7-8 and TRBJ2-7, is GAGVSQSPRYKVAKRGQDVALRCDPISGHVSLFWYQQALGQGPEFLTYFQNEAQLDKSGLPSDRFFAERPEGSVSTLKIQRTQQEDSAVYLCASRRIAGPGHEQYFGPGTRLTVT.

The chain carries TRBV15 and TRBJ2-7, with 7 bases aligning to TRBD1. Trimming cost V 3 bases and J 0 bases; bases outside gene matches: 5. Looked up from germline, CDR1 is LNHNV and CDR2 is YYDKDF (reference sequence). This CDR3 is built from 15 residues. CDR3 in amino acids: CATSSAGTVSYEQYF. Written as DNA, the CDR3 is TGTGCCACCAGCAGTGCCGGGACAGTCTCCTACGAGCAGTACTTC.

The chain is built from TRBV18 and TRBJ2-2, with D possibly matching TRBD1 (6 bases). The CDR3 loop spans 16 amino acids. Trimming pared 3 bases from V and 2 bases from J, leaving 13 bases between. The V gene's germline CDR1 is KGHSH and CDR2 LQKENI. The CDR3 protein is CASSPYLDSNTGELFF. DNA of the CDR3: TGTGCCAGCTCACCTTATCTGGACAGTAACACCGGGGAGCTGTTTTTT.

The gene calls are TRBV5-1 and TRBJ1-5; D gene uncertain. Germline CDR1 and CDR2: SGHRS and YFSETQ. Trimming cost V 0 bases and J 5 bases, with 12 bases left between them. CDR3 length: 15 amino acids. This chain's CDR3 is CASSLGAGIDQPQHF. DNA of the CDR3: TGCGCCAGCAGCTTGGGGGCGGGTATCGATCAGCCCCAGCATTTT.

The chain couples TRBV6-6 to TRBJ2-2; D perhaps matches TRBD2 (6 bases). Looked up from germline, CDR1 is MNHNY and CDR2 is SVGAGI (reference sequence). V dropped 6 bases and J dropped 5 bases, with 16 bases sitting between them. The CDR3 length is 15 residues. The CDR3 protein is CASSPAGGTTGELFF. The CDR3 DNA follows: TGTGCCAGCAGCCCAGCGGGCGGGACTACCGGGGAGCTGTTTTTT.

The chain joins TRBV28 to TRBJ2-7; the match to TRBD1 covers 7 bases. The V segment lost 3 bases and the J segment 3 bases; nucleotides outside the gene matches: 8. The CDR3 runs to 15 residues. Per the germline V gene, CDR1 is MDHEN and CDR2 is SYDVKM. Written as DNA, the CDR3 is TGTGCCAGCAGTTTCTGGGGTGACAGGGACTACGAGCAGTACTTC. This codes for CASSFWGDRDYEQYF.

In this sample, this clone turned up once. This chain connects TRBV6-5 to TRBJ2-2; possible D gene TRBD2, 6 bases. Germline assignment: CDR1 MNHEY and CDR2 SVGAGI. V lost 1 base to trimming and J lost 3 bases, with 9 bases between them. The CDR3 contains 15 residues. The CDR3 DNA reads as TGTGCCAGCAGTTACTTGACTAGTTACACCGGGGAGCTGTTTTTT. Protein sequence: CASSYLTSYTGELFF.